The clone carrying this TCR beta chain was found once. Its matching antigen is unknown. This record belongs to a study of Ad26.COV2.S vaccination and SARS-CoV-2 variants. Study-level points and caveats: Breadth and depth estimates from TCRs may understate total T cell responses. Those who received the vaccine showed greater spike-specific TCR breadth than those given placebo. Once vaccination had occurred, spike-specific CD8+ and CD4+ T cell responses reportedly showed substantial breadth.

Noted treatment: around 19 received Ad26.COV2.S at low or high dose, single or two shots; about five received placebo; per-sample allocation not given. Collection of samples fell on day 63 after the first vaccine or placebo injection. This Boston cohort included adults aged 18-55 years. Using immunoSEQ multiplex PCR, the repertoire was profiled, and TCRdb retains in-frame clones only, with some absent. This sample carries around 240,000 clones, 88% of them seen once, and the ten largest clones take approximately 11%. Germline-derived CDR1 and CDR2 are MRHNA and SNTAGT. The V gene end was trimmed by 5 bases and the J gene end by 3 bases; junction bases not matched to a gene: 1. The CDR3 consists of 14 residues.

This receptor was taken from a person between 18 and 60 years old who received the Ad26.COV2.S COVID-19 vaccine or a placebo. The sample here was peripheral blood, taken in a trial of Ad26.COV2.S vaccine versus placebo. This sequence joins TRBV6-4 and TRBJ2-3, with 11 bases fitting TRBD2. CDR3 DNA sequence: TGTGCCAGCAGTCGACTAGCGGGAACAGATACGCAGTATTTT. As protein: CASSRLAGTDTQYF.